Each of the 17 T cell receptor beta chains below was sequenced from the same sample in a study of blood T cells in healthy people across ages. The authors ran a second PCR of 7 to 11 cycles using a sample-barcoded 5' primer and a J-beta primer mix. TCRdb analysed the 5' RACE reads with MiXCR anew, one entry per CDR3 protein. The profile shows 1.5 million to 2 million distinct CDR3 sequences, less than 50% of them singletons. The specimen was blood. The source is a woman between 35 and 50 years old in good health.

The J gene is TRBJ2-7, the V gene TRBV20-1; D is undetermined. There are 18 residues in the CDR3. V was clipped by 0 bases and J by 2 bases, with 23 bases between them. From germline, CDR1 is DFQATT and CDR2 SNEGSKA (reference sequence). CDR3 bases: TGCAGTGCTAGAGATCCTAACCTCTATTATTATGGCGCCTACGAGCAGTACTTC. Translation: CSARDPNLYYYGAYEQYF.

Notes on this clonotype: The junction shows a germline mismatch at one end, possibly a read error. The CDR3 DNA sequence: TGTGCCGGCAGTTTAGGGCAGGGGGGAACCTACGAGCAGTACTTC. It is translated as CAGSLGQGGTYEQYF. The V call is TRBV12-3 or TRBV12-4, the J call TRBJ2-5; tentatively, D is TRBD1 (7 bases). Gene TRBJ2-7 matches the end of the DNA better, so the J call may be wrong. CDR3 size: 15 residues.

The chain employs TRBV28 and TRBJ2-4; D call uncertain. This CDR3 is built from 17 residues. Looked up from germline, CDR1 is MDHEN and CDR2 is SYDVKM. V lost 8 bases to trimming and J lost 2 bases, with 22 bases between them. The CDR3 sequence is CASGELGPDLTKNIQYF. The CDR3 nucleotides are TGTGCCAGCGGCGAGCTTGGACCTGACCTAACCAAAAACATTCAGTACTTC.

The chain employs TRBV18 and TRBJ2-5, with TRBD1 identical over 7 bases. The CDR3 extends over 16 amino acids. Losses at the gene ends were 1 base for V and 3 bases for J; bases not matched to a gene: 8. Per germline, CDR1 KGHSH and CDR2 LQKENI. CDR3 nucleotides: TGTGCCAGCTCACCACTTCGACAGGGTAGGGAAGAGACCCAGTACTTC. Its translation is CASSPLRQGREETQYF. The full variable domain, with the rest looked up from reference TRBV18 and TRBJ2-5, is NAGVMQNPRHLVRRRGQEARLRCSPMKGHSHVYWYRQLPEEGLKFMVYLQKENIIDESGMPKERFSAEFPKEGPSILRIQQVVRGDSAAYFCASSPLRQGREETQYFGPGTRLLVL.

This chain uses TRBV2 with TRBJ2-5; D unresolved. The CDR3 loop spans 12 amino acids. V dropped 5 bases and J dropped 5 bases, with 9 bases sitting between them. Germline V gives CDR1 SNHLY, CDR2 FYNNEI. The DNA for the CDR3 is TGTGCCAGCAGTCGGCCTCCGGAGACCCAGTACTTC. Protein sequence: CASSRPPETQYF.

This chain uses TRBV5-1 with TRBJ2-5; D remains unclear. Germline assignment: CDR1 SGHRS and CDR2 YFSETQ. Trimming took 5 bases from V and 0 from J, leaving 11 bases between them. The CDR3 extends over 14 amino acids. CDR3 residues: CASSMGTYQETQYF. Here the CDR3 DNA reads TGCGCCAGCAGTATGGGAACTTACCAAGAGACCCAGTACTTC.

In its sample, this clonotype was seen a few times. The genes are TRBV7-8 and TRBJ1-5, with D unclear. CDR1 and CDR2 from the germline V gene are SGHVS and FQNEAQ. CDR3 length: 16 amino acids. V lost 1 base and J 1 base, leaving 11 bases between the germline ends. The DNA of the CDR3 is TGTGCCAGCAGCTTAGAGGGTATGGTGAGCAATCAGCCCCAGCATTTT. Its protein product is CASSLEGMVSNQPQHF.

This clonotype was found once. At one end, the junction sequence differs from germline, possibly due to a read error. J is TRBJ2-7 and V is TRBV6-5; 11 bases agree with TRBD1. The V gene's germline CDR1 is MNHEY and CDR2 SVGAGI. The CDR3 is 17 amino acids. The CDR3 bases are TGTGCCAGCAGTTACGTTGGGGGACAGGGGGATTCCTGCGAGCAGTACTTC. It yields the protein CASSYVGGQGDSCEQYF.

The chain uses TRBV28 and TRBJ1-2; tentative D call: TRBD1 (6 bases). The CDR3 has 12 residues. The germline V and J ends were trimmed by 5 bases and 8 bases, with 12 bases remaining between them. Looked up from germline, CDR1 is MDHEN and CDR2 is SYDVKM. In DNA, the CDR3 is TGTGCCAGCAGTAACAACAGGGAGGGCTACACCTTC. The encoded protein is CASSNNREGYTF.

V gene TRBV24-1 combines with J gene TRBJ2-3; 10 nucleotides agree with TRBD1. Losses at the gene ends were 5 bases for V and 3 bases for J; bases not matched to a gene: 7. Germline CDR1 reads KGHDR; CDR2 reads SFDVKD. CDR3 length: 16 amino acids. DNA of the CDR3: TGTGCCACCAGTGGACCAGGGGGACAGGGGACAGATACGCAGTATTTT. Protein sequence: CATSGPGGQGTDTQYF.

The chain carries TRBV24-1 and TRBJ2-2; unclear D gene. CDR3 length: 13 residues. Germline V gives CDR1 KGHDR, CDR2 SFDVKD. Trimming removed 4 bases from V and 0 bases from J, with 2 bases in between. The CDR3 spells CATSETNTGELFF. The CDR3 nucleotides read TGTGCCACCAGTGAAACGAACACCGGGGAGCTGTTTTTT.

The V call is TRBV29-1, the J call TRBJ2-3; D might be TRBD1 or TRBD2, each matching 5 bases. Trimming took 4 bases from V and 5 from J, leaving 19 bases between them. This CDR3 contains 15 residues. CDR1 is SQVTM and CDR2 is ANQGSEA in the germline V gene. CDR3 residues: CSVGLGAGAGDTQYF. In nucleotides, the CDR3 is TGCAGCGTTGGGCTCGGGGCGGGTGCCGGAGATACGCAGTATTTT.

The chain carries TRBV5-5 and TRBJ2-2, with D maybe TRBD1 (6 bases). V shed 4 bases and J shed 1 base, with 17 bases lying between them. Per the germline V gene, CDR1 is SGHKS and CDR2 is YYEKEE (reference sequence). This CDR3 spans 17 amino acids. CDR3 region: CASSPRVPGQNTGELFF. CDR3 nucleotides: TGTGCCAGCAGCCCTAGGGTGCCGGGACAGAACACCGGGGAGCTGTTTTTT.

This chain joins TRBV20-1 and TRBJ2-4; TRBD2 matches 12 bases. Matching the DNA end better, TRBJ2-7 makes the J call doubtful. The CDR3 is 16 residues long. CDR1 is DFQATT, CDR2 SNEGSKA, per germline (reference sequence). Written as DNA, the CDR3 is TGCAGTGCTAGAGGAGACGGACTAGCGGGAACCTACGAGCAGTACTTC. Protein sequence: CSARGDGLAGTYEQYF.

With respect to this clonotype: This may be a read error, as it is one base from a much larger clone. The V call is TRBV20-1, the J call TRBJ2-5; TRBD2 is a possible D gene (6 bases). The V and J ends lost 1 base and 3 bases respectively, with 12 bases between them. CDR1 and CDR2 (germline): DFQATT, SNEGSKA (reference sequence). This CDR3 region has 14 residues. CDR3 coding DNA: TGCAGTGCTAGAGCCTGGAGGGGAGAAGAGACCCAGTACTTC. Protein: CSARAWRGEETQYF.

This clonotype was seen at least ten times. The chain employs TRBV12-3 or TRBV12-4 and TRBJ2-7; 8 positions match TRBD1. The CDR3 runs 14 residues. V was clipped by 3 bases and J by 5 bases; unmatched bases: 6. For the CDR3, the DNA is TGTGCCAGCAGTTTCGGACAGGGAGTTAACGAGCAGTACTTC. Residues: CASSFGQGVNEQYF.

This chain joins TRBV20-1 and TRBJ2-3; 8 positions agree with TRBD1. Losses at the gene ends were 4 bases for V and 3 bases for J; bases not matched to a gene: 6. The CDR3 is 14 residues long. Germline V lookup: CDR1 DFQATT, CDR2 SNEGSKA (reference sequence). DNA for the CDR3: TGCAGTGCTACACGGACAGGGACGACAGATACGCAGTATTTT. Its protein product is CSATRTGTTDTQYF.